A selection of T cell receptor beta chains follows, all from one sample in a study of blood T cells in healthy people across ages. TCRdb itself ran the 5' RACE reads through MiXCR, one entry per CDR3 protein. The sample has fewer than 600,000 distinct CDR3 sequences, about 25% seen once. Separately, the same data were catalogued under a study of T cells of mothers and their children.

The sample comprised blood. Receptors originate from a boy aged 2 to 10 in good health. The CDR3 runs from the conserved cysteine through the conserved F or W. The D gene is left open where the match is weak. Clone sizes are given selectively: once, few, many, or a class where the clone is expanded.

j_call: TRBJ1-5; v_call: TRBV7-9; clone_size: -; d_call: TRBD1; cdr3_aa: CASSSGTGQPQHF; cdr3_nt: TGTGCCAGCAGCTCCGGGACAGGTCAGCCCCAGCATTTT
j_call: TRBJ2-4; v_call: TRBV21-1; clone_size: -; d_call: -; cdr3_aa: CATPGVSRYF; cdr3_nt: TGTGCCACCCCAGGGGTTAGCCGGTACTTC
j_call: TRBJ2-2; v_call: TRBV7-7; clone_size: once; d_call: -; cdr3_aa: CASSPRVSPVTGELFF; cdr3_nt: TGTGCTAGCAGCCCCCGGGTCTCCCCGGTCACCGGGGAGCTGTTTTTT
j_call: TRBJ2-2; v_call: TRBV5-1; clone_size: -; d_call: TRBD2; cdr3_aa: CASSSGLASGELFF; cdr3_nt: TGCGCCAGCAGCTCCGGACTAGCGTCCGGGGAGCTGTTTTTT
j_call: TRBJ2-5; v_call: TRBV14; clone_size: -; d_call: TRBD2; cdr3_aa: CASSHRTSGEAQYF; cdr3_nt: TGTGCCAGCAGCCACCGGACTAGCGGGGAGGCCCAGTACTTC
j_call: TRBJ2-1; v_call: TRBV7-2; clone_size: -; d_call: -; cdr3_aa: CASSLGMLRSYNEQFF; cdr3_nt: TGTGCCAGCAGCTTAGGGATGCTAAGGTCCTACAATGAGCAGTTCTTC
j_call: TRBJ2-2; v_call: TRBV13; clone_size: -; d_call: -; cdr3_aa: CASSKVANTGELFF; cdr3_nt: TGTGCCAGCAGCAAAGTTGCGAACACCGGGGAGCTGTTTTTT
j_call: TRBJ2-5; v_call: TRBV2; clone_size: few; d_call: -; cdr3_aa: CASSGGFGGQETQYF; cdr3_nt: TGTGCCAGCAGTGGGGGCTTCGGGGGTCAAGAGACCCAGTACTTC
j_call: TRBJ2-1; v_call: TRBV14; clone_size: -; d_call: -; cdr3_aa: CACNTNSYNEQFF; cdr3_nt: TGTGCCTGCAACACCAACTCCTACAATGAGCAGTTCTTC
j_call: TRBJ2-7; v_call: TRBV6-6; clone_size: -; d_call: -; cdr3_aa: CATRNQDYEQYF; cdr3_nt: TGTGCCACGAGGAATCAGGACTACGAGCAGTACTTC
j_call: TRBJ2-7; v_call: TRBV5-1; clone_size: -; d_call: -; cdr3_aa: CASSLGPTGNYEQYF; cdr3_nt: TGCGCCAGCAGCTTGGGGCCGACAGGTAACTACGAGCAGTACTTC
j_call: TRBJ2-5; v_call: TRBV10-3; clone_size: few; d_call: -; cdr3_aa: CAISEIGRGKTQYF; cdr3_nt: TGTGCCATCAGTGAGATTGGCAGGGGAAAGACCCAGTACTTC
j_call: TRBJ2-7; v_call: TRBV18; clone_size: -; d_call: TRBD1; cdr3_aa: CASTNRDSSYEQYF; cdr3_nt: TGTGCCAGCACAAACCGGGACAGCTCCTACGAGCAGTACTTC
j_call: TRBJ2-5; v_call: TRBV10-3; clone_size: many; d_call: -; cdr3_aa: CAISEPKGGETQYF; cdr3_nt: TGTGCCATCAGTGAGCCTAAGGGGGGAGAGACCCAGTACTTC
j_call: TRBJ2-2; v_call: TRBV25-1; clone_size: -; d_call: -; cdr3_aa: CASSAGGHVELFF; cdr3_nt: TGTGCCAGCAGTGCCGGGGGTCACGTGGAGCTGTTTTTT
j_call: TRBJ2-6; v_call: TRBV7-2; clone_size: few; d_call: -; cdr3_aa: CASSFTASGANVLTF; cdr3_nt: TGTGCCAGCAGCTTTACAGCTTCTGGGGCCAACGTCCTGACTTTC
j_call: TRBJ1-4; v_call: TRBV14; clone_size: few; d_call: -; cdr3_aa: CASSIDGGFVNEKLFF; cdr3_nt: TGTGCCAGCAGCATCGATGGAGGGTTCGTAAATGAAAAACTGTTTTTT
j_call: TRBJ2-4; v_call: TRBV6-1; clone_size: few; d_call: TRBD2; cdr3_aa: CASSETSGAPLKNIQYF; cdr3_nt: TGTGCCAGCAGTGAAACTAGCGGGGCCCCTCTCAAAAACATTCAGTACTTC
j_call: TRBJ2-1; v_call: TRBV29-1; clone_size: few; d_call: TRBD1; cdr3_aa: CSVPFTGTGDYNEQFF; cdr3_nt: TGCAGCGTTCCTTTCACCGGGACAGGAGACTACAATGAGCAGTTCTTC
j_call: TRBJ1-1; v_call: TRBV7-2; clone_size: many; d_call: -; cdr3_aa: CASSLEWGSEAFF; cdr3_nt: TGTGCCAGCAGCTTAGAATGGGGGTCTGAAGCTTTCTTT
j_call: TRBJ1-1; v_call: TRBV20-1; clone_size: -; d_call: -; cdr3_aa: CSASRTEGQGNTEAFF; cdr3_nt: TGCAGTGCTAGCCGGACAGAAGGTCAAGGGAACACTGAAGCTTTCTTT
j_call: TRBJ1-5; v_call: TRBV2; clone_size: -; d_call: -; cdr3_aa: CASSARRDGVQPQHF; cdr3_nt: TGTGCCAGCAGTGCCCGACGAGACGGAGTTCAGCCCCAGCATTTT
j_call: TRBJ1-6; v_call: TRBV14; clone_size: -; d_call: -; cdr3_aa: CASSQESRASPLHF; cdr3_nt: TGTGCCAGCAGCCAAGAATCCAGGGCCTCACCCCTCCACTTT
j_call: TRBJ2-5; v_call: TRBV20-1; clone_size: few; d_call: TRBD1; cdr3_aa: CSAPGGVETQYF; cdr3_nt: TGCAGTGCACCAGGGGGAGTAGAGACCCAGTACTTC
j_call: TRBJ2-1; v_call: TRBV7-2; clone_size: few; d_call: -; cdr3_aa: CASSLGTLPYGWQFF; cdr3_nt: TGTGCCAGCAGCTTAGGTACCTTACCGTATGGATGGCAGTTCTTC
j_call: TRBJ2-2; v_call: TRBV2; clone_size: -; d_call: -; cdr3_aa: CASLGGPNSNTGELFF; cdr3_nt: TGTGCCAGCTTAGGAGGGCCTAATTCGAACACCGGGGAGCTGTTTTTT
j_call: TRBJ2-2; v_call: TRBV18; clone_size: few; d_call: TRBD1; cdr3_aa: CASSPGTGWNTGELFF; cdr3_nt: TGTGCCAGCTCACCAGGGACAGGGTGGAACACCGGGGAGCTGTTTTTT
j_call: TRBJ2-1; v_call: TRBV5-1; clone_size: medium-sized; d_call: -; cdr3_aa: CASSLEINEQFF; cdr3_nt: TGCGCCAGCAGCTTGGAGATCAATGAGCAGTTCTTC
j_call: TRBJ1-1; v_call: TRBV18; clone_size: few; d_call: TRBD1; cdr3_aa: CASSPGQGRMNTEAFF; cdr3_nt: TGTGCCAGCTCACCCGGACAGGGTAGAATGAACACTGAAGCTTTCTTT
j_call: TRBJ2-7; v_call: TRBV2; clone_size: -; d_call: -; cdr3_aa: CASRGDRNSYEQYF; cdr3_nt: TGTGCCAGCAGAGGCGACAGGAACTCCTACGAGCAGTACTTC
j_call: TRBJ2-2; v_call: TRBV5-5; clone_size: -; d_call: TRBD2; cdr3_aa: CASSHPGGGRYPGELFF; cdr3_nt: TGTGCCAGCAGCCATCCCGGGGGAGGGCGATACCCCGGGGAGCTGTTTTTT
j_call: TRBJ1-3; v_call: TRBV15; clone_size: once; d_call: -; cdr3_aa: CATSTERGSGNTIYF; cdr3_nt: TGTGCCACCAGCACCGAGCGGGGGAGTGGAAACACCATATATTTT
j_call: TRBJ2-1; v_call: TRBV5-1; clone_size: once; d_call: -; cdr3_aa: CASSLGAGIQNNGQFF; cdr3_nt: TGCGCCAGCAGCTTGGGGGCAGGGATACAGAACAATGGGCAGTTCTTC
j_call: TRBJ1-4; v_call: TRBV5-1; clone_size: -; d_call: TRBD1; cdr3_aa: CASRRGDSATNEKLFF; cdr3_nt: TGCGCCAGCAGACGTGGGGACAGTGCAACTAATGAAAAACTGTTTTTT
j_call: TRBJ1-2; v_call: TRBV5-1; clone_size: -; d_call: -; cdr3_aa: CASSLDVNSYGYTF; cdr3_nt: TGCGCCAGCAGCTTGGACGTCAACAGCTATGGCTACACCTTC
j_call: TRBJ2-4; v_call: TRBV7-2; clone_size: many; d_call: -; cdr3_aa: CASSLGPGEVKNIQYF; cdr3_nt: TGTGCCAGCAGCTTAGGGCCGGGAGAAGTCAAAAACATTCAGTACTTC